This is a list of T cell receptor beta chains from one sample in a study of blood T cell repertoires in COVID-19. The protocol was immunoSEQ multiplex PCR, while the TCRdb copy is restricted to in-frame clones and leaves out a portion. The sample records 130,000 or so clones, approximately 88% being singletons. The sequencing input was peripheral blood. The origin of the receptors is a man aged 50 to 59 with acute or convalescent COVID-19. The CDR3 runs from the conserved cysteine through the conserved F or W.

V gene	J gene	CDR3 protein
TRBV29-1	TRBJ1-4	CSVGGTGRAHEKLFF
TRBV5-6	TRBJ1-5	CASSLARGQPQHF
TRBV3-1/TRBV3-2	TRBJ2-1	CASSQDSIQAEYNEQFF
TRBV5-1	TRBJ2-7	CASSPGGGYGTSGTYEQYF
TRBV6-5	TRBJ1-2	CASRGGKYGYTF
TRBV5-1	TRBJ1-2	CASRRQGDSGYTF
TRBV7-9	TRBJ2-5	CASSVTSLEGTQYF
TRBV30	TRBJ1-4	CAWRGTGGGEKLFF
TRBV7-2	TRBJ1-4	CASSLSLLSEGEKLFF
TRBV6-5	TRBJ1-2	CASSYSGSAGGYTF
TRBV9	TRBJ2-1	CASSATLAGAYNEQFF
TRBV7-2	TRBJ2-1	CASSSRSGSSYNEQFF
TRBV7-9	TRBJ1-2	CASSPPQGGNYGYTF
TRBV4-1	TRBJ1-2	CASSQGDSGYTF
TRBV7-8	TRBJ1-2	CASSLRVGQEGGYTF
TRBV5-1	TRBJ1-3	CASSLEAVDRRNTIYF
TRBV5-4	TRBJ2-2	CASSRRDIPTGELFF
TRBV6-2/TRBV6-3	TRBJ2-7	CASSYMGTSGLTYEQYF
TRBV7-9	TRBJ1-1	CASSSRGTTEAFF
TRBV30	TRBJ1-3	CAWSEDRLHSGNTIYF
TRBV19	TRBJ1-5	CASNGGQYGWNQPQHF
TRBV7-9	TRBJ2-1	CASSGGNEQFF
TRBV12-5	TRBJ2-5	CASGGTGAETQYF
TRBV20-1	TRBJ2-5	CSAVSQETQYF
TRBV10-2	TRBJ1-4	CASSESDRGGKLFF
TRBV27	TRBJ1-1	CASSILGDTEAFF
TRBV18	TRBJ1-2	CASSPTDYYGYTF
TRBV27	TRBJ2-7	CASSPSPTAYYEQYF
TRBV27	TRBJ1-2	CASSETGTGFGYTF
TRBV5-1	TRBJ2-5	CASRTGYQETQYF
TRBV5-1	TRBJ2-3	CASSLTGSESGTQYF
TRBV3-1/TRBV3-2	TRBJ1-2	CASSSNGVGGYTF
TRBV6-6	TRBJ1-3	CATKWGATSSGNTIYF
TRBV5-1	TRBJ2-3	CASSSDSSPTDTQYF
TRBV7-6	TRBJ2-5	CASSLGGYRGRETQYF
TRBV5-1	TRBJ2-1	CASSGAGLYNEQFF
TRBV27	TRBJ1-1	CASATGPNTEAFF
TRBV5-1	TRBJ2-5	CASSLGLAGGPGREETQYF
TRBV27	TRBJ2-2	CASSSSGFLNTGELFF
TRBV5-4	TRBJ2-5	CASESPASGQQTQYF
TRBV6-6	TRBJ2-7	CASSYKQGVYEQYF
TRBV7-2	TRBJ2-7	CASSLGAGAYEQYF
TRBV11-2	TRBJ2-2	CASSELAGVSGELFF
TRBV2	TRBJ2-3	CASRRTSGHTDTQYF
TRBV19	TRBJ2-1	CASSISVYNEQFF
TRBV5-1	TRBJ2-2	CASSNRQTGELFF
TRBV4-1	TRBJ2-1	CASSSNRLARNEQFF
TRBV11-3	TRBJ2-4	CASSPYRGVSIQYF
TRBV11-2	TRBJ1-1	CASSPRTGAPIEAFF
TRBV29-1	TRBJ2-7	CSVARTTRDRSLREQYF
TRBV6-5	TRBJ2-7	CASSTRGHEQYF
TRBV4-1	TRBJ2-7	CASSQTPPGQGRRTYEQYF
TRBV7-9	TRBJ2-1	CASSLGQSEQFF
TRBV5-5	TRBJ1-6	CASSFPGYNSPLHF